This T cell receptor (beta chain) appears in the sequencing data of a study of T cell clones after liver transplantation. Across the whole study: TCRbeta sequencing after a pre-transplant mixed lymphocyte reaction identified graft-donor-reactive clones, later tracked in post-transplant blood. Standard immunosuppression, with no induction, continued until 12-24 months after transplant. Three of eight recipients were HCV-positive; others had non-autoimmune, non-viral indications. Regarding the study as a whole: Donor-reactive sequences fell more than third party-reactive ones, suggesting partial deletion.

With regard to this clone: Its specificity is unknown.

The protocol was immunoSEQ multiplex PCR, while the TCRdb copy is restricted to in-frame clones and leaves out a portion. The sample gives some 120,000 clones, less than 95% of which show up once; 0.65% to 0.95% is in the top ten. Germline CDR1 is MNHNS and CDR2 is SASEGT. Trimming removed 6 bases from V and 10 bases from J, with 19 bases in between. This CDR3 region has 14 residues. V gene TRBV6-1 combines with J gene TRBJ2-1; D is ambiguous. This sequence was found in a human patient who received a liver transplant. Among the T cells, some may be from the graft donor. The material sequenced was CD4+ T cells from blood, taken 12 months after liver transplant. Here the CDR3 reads CASSLEEAFGEQFF. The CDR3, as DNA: TGTGCCAGCAGCCTAGAAGAGGCTTTCGGGGAGCAGTTCTTC.